These 6 T cell receptor beta chains share one sample of origin, sequenced in a study of blood T cell repertoires in COVID-19 (dated by TCRdb to 2018 to 2021). Library generation was performed with the immunoSEQ multiplex PCR assay. In its TCRdb copy, this immuneACCESS table keeps in-frame sequences only and misses some clones. Where compared with another copy, unresolved V genes explain less than half of these, and the others have no known cause. The sample table lists approximately 210,000 clones, over 80% of them with a count of one. Around 5.4% of the sample is taken by the ten largest. The sample consisted of peripheral blood. All receptors derive from a human donor in a cohort sampled during active COVID-19.

This chain uses TRBV18 with TRBJ2-1, with 12 bases that match TRBD2. The junction had 9 bases not matched to a gene; V was cut back by 3 bases and J by 6 bases. Germline lookup yields CDR1 KGHSH and CDR2 LQKENI. CDR3 length: 17 amino acids. CDR3 amino acids: CASSPGLRTSGINEQFF. DNA of the CDR3: TGTGCCAGCTCACCGGGTTTAAGGACTAGCGGGATCAATGAGCAGTTCTTC.

This chain links TRBV4-2 with TRBJ2-5; D remains ambiguous. The germline V gene has CDR1 LGHNA and CDR2 YNFKEQ. There are 14 residues in the CDR3. The ends were cut back, 5 bases at V and 5 bases at J, with 15 bases in the middle. CDR3 in DNA: TGTGCCAGCAGCTACCCGGGTAGTAGGGAGACCCAGTACTTC. Amino acid sequence: CASSYPGSRETQYF.

V usage is TRBV9 and J usage is TRBJ2-4; TRBD2 agrees at 11 bases. This CDR3 region has 14 residues. Trimming at V came to 2 bases and at J to 5 bases, leaving 0 bases not matched to a gene. CDR1 and CDR2 (germline): SGDLS, YYNGEE. The CDR3 protein is CASSVSGRENIQYF. The CDR3 coding sequence is TGTGCCAGCAGCGTTAGCGGGAGGGAAAACATTCAGTACTTC.

V usage is TRBV3-1 (or the pseudogene TRBV3-2) and J usage is TRBJ2-3, with TRBD2 matching 12 bases. V lost 4 bases, J lost 1 base, and 3 bases stayed unmatched. The CDR3 spans 16 residues. The germline V gene encodes CDR1 LGHDT and CDR2 YNNKEL (reference sequence). Here the CDR3 DNA reads TGTGCCAGCAGCCGACTAGCGGGGGAACGCACAGATACGCAGTATTTT. Its translation is CASSRLAGERTDTQYF.

A remark on this clone: The same CDR3 can be traced to other DNA sequences in this sample. The chain has TRBV7-2 and TRBJ2-7; possibly TRBD2 for D (5 bases). Germline CDR1 and CDR2: SGHTA and FQGNSA. The CDR3 runs 13 residues. With 4 bases removed from V and 3 bases from J, the gap between germline ends came to 10 bases. The CDR3 region is CASSSSGGYEQYF. In DNA, the CDR3 is TGTGCCAGCAGCTCATCAGGAGGCTACGAGCAGTACTTC.

V usage is TRBV24-1 and J usage is TRBJ2-7; tentatively, D is TRBD1 (6 bases). Trimming cost V 4 bases and J 5 bases, with 11 bases left between them. The germline gives CDR1 KGHDR, CDR2 SFDVKD. The CDR3 extends over 13 amino acids. The CDR3: CATSEWDNDEQYF. The CDR3 DNA sequence: TGTGCCACCAGTGAGTGGGACAACGACGAGCAGTACTTC.